A single TCR beta chain is shown here with its context. Its antigen is unknown. The TCR library protocol attached unique molecular identifiers to the individual cDNA molecules. A single record per CDR3 protein comes from TCRdb applying MiXCR to the 5' RACE reads. The table includes over 25,000 distinct CDR3 sequences, 9.5% to 10% detected once. The data were obtained in a study of early T cells in non-severe SARS-CoV-2 infection. Study context: Sequencing targeted bulk RNA from unsorted whole blood, leaving chains unpaired.

Study observations and caveats: In VDJdb matching, anti-spike CD8 responses were favored while private and CD4 specificities went missing.

Unmatched junction bases numbered 5, after V lost 6 bases and J lost 4 bases. This CDR3 spans 13 amino acids. The sample comprised whole blood. The chain carries TRBV12-3 or TRBV12-4 and TRBJ1-1; 7 bases align to TRBD1. The TCR was taken from an adult who was a healthcare worker with PCR-confirmed SARS-CoV-2 infection or an uninfected control (not recorded which). Here the CDR3 DNA reads TGTGCCAGCAGCTATGCAGGGGGCACTGAAGCTTTCTTT. Translating gives CASSYAGGTEAFF.